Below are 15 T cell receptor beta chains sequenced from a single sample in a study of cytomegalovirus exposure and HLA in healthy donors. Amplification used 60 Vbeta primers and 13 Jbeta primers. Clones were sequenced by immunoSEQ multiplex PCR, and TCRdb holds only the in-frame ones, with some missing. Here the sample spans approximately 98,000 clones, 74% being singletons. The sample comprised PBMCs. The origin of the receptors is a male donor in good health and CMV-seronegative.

Here the CDR3 DNA reads TGTGCCAGCAGCCCACAGGGAAACTCCTACAATGAGCAGTTCTTC. Its protein product is CASSPQGNSYNEQFF. The V call is TRBV5-4, the J call TRBJ2-1, with a possible D match to TRBD1 (6 bases). Germline CDR1 SGHNT, CDR2 YYREEE (reference sequence). The CDR3 spans 15 residues. Trimming took off 4 bases at V and 0 bases at J, with 11 bases between the two ends.

This CDR3 reads CASSLVVSNTEAFF. The CDR3 bases are TGTGCCAGCAGCTTAGTGGTCAGTAACACTGAAGCTTTCTTT. The V call is TRBV7-9, the J call TRBJ1-1; D uncertain. V was trimmed by 1 base and J by 2 bases, leaving 8 bases between them. Per germline, CDR1 SEHNR and CDR2 FQNEAQ (reference sequence). The CDR3 covers 14 residues.

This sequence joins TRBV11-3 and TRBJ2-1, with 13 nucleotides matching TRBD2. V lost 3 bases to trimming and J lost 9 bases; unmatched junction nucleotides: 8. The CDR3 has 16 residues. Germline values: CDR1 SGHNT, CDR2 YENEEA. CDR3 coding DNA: TGTGCCAGCAGCTTCGGTAAGGGACTAGCGGGATCTGAGCAGTTCTTC. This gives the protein CASSFGKGLAGSEQFF.

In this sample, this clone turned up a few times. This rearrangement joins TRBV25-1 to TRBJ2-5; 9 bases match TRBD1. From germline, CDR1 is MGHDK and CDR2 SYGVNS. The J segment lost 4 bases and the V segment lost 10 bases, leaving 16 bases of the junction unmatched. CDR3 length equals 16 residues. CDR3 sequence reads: CATSYRGRQTGETQYF. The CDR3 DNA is TGTGCCACTTCATACAGGGGGCGTCAGACGGGAGAGACCCAGTACTTC.

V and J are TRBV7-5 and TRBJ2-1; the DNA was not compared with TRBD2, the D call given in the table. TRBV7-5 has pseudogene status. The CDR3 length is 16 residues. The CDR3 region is CARSLPGLAAYNEQFF. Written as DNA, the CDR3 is TGTGCCAGAAGCCTACCGGGACTAGCGGCTTACAATGAGCAGTTCTTC.

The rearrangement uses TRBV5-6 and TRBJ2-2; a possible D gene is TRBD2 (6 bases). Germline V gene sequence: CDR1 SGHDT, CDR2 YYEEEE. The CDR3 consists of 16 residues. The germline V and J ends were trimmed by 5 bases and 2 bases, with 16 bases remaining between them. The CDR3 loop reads CASRGGSSINTGELFF. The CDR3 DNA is TGTGCCAGCAGGGGGGGAAGTAGTATTAACACCGGGGAGCTGTTTTTT.

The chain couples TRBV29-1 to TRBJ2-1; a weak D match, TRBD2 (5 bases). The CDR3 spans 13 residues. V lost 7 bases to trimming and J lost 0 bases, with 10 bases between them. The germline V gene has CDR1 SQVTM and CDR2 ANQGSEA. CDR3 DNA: TGCAGCGGCCGAAGCGGCTCCTACAATGAGCAGTTCTTC. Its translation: CSGRSGSYNEQFF.

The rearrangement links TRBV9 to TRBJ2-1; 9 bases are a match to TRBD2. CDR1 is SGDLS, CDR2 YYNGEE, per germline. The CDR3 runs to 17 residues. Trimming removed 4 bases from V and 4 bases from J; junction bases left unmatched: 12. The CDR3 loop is CASSPVGAGGGYNEQFF. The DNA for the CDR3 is TGTGCCAGCAGCCCGGTTGGGGCGGGGGGGGGATACAATGAGCAGTTCTTC.

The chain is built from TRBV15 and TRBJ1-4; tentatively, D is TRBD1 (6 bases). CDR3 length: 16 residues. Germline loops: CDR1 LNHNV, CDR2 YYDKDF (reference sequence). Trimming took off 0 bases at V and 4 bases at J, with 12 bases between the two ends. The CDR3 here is CATSRETGTVNEKLFF. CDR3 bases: TGTGCCACCAGCAGAGAAACAGGGACCGTTAATGAAAAACTGTTTTTT.

CDR3 coding DNA: TGTGCCAGCAGTGACGGGACAGGGACGACTGAAGCTTTCTTT. Translating gives CASSDGTGTTEAFF. The chain joins TRBV2 to TRBJ1-1, with 9 bases aligning to TRBD1. Germline V gene data show CDR1 as SNHLY and CDR2 as FYNNEI. Trimming cost V 3 bases and J 5 bases; bases outside gene matches: 4. The CDR3 is 14 residues long.

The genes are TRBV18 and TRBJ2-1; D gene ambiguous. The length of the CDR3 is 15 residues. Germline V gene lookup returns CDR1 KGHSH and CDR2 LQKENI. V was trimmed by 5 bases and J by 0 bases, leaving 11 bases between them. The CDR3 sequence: CASSSEESSYNEQFF. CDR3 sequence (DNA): TGTGCCAGCTCATCTGAGGAAAGCTCCTACAATGAGCAGTTCTTC.

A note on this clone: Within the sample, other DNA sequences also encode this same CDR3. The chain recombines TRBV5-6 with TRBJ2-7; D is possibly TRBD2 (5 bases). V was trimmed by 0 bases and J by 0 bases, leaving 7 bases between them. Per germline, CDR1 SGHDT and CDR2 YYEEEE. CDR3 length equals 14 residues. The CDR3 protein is CASSLGGSSYEQYF. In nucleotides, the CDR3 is TGTGCCAGCAGCTTGGGAGGGTCCTCCTACGAGCAGTACTTC. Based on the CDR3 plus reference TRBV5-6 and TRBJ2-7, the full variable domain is DAGVTQSPTHLIKTRGQQVTLRCSPKSGHDTVSWYQQALGQGPQFIFQYYEEEERQRGNFPDRFSGHQFPNYSSELNVNALLLGDSALYLCASSLGGSSYEQYFGPGTRLTVT.

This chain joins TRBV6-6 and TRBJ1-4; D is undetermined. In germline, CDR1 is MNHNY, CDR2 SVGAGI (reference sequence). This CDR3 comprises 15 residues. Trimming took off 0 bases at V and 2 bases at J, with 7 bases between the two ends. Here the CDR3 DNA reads TGTGCCAGCAGTTACTCCCTACAGACTAATGAAAAACTGTTTTTT. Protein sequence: CASSYSLQTNEKLFF.

CDR3 residues: CASTLRRGNTEAFF. The CDR3 DNA reads TGTGCCAGCACCTTACGGCGAGGGAACACTGAAGCTTTCTTT. The rearrangement joins TRBV6-5 to TRBJ1-1; no reliable D call. Between the trimmed V and J ends, which lost 7 bases and 1 base, there was a span of 13 bases. Germline CDR1 MNHEY, CDR2 SVGAGI. The CDR3 totals 14 residues.

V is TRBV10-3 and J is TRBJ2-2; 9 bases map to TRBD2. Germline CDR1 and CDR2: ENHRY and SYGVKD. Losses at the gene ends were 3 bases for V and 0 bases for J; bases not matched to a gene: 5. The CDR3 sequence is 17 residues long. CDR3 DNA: TGTGCCATCAGTGACCCCGGACTAGCGCCGAACACCGGGGAGCTGTTTTTT. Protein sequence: CAISDPGLAPNTGELFF.